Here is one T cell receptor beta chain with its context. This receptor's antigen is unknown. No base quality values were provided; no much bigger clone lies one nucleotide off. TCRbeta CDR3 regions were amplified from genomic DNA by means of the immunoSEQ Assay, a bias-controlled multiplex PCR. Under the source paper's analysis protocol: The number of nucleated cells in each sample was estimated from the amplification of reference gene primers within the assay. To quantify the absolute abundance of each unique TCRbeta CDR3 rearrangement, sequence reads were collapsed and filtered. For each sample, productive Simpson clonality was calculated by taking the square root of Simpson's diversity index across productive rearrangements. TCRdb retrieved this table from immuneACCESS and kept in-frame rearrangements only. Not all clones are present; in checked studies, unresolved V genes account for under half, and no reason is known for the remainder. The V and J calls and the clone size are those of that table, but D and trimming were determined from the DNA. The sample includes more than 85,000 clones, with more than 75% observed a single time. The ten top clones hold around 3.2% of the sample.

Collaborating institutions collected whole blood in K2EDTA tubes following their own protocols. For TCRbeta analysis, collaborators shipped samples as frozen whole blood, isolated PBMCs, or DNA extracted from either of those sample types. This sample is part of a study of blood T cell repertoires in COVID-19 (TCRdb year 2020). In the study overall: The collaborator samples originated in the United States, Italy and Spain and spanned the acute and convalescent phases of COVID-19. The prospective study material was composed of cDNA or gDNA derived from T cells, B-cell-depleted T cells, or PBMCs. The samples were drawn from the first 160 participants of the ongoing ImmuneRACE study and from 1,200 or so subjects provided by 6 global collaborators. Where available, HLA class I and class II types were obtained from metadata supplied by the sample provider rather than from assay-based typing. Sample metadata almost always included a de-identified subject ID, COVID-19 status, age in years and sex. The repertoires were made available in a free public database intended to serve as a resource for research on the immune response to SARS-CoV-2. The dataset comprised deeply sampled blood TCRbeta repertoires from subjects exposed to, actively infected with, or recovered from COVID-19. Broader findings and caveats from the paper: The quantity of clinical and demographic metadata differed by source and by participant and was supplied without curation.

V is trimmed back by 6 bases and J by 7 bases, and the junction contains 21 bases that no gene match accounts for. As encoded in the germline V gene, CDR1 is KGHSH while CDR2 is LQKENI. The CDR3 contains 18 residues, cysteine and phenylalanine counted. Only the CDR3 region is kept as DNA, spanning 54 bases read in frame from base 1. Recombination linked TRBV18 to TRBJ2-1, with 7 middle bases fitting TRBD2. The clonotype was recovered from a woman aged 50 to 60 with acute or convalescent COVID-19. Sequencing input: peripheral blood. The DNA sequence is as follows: TGTGCCAGCTCGTCGTGGGCTAGCGGTTCCCCCGGGAGGAATGAGCAGTTCTTC. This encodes CASSSWASGSPGRNEQFF.